The 23 T cell receptor beta chains below come from one sample, sequenced in a study of T cells after yellow fever vaccination (dated by TCRdb to about 2019). The receptor library was made with 5' RACE. The instrument was an Illumina HiSeq 2500. The public sequencing data were trimmed at Q25 with fastp and processed into clonotypes with MiXCR by TCRdb, which kept only in-frame beta chains. Rows are unified per CDR3 protein, each entry keeping the most common DNA and genes. This sample holds around 400,000 distinct CDR3 sequences; 11% were observed only once. The ten largest clonotypes hold roughly 18% of the sample. The sample's treatment or condition label is to be understood as: live attenuated yellow fever vaccine strain. The sample in question was PBMCs, obtained on the day of the first yellow fever vaccination. These receptor sequences come from a man between 18 and 29 years old who received the YFV17D yellow fever vaccine.

This clonotype appeared a few times. The chain recombines TRBV6-2 or TRBV6-3 with TRBJ2-7, with D tentatively TRBD1 (6 bases). Germline V gene lookup returns CDR1 MNHEY and CDR2 SVGEGT. The CDR3 is 14 amino acids. Between the trimmed V and J ends, which lost 4 bases and 4 bases, there was a span of 14 bases. The CDR3 DNA is TGTGCCAGCAGTTTGAATGACAGGCTTTACGAGCAGTACGTC. It is translated as CASSLNDRLYEQYV.

A remark on this clonotype: Just one base apart from a much larger clone, this may be a read error. This chain uses TRBV12-3 or TRBV12-4 with TRBJ2-2; D unclear. The length of the CDR3 is 16 residues. DNA of the CDR3: TGTGTCAGCAGTCCCCAACCGGGCCTGAACACCGGGGAGCTGTTTTTT. Its protein product is CVSSPQPGLNTGELFF.

This clonotype was seen a handful of times. The chain joins TRBV11-2 to TRBJ2-3, with 8 positions matching TRBD2. The CDR3 is 16 amino acids. V lost 5 bases to trimming and J lost 1 base; unmatched junction nucleotides: 8. Germline V gene sequence: CDR1 SGHAT, CDR2 FQNNGV. The CDR3 protein is CASSDNARGGTDTQYF. The CDR3 bases are TGTGCCAGCAGCGACAATGCGCGGGGGGGCACAGATACGCAGTATTTT.

This clonotype was detected only a few times. The V and J genes are TRBV18 and TRBJ1-3, with 10 bases lining up with TRBD1. Germline V gene lookup returns CDR1 KGHSH and CDR2 LQKENI. The V and J ends lost 6 bases and 7 bases, in that order; junction bases with no gene match: 9. CDR3 length equals 15 residues. The DNA of the CDR3 is TGTGCCAGCTCGTCCGGGACAGGGGCAGACAACACCATATATTTT. It encodes CASSSGTGADNTIYF.

The V call is TRBV7-2, the J call TRBJ2-3; the match to TRBD2 covers 7 bases. The germline CDR1 and CDR2 sequences are SGHTA and FQGNSA. CDR3 length: 13 residues. V gave up 5 bases and J gave up 9 bases; unmatched junction bases: 8. As DNA, the CDR3 is TGTGCCAGCAGCGGAGGGTATAGCGGGACGCAGTATTTT. Its protein product is CASSGGYSGTQYF. The full variable domain, completed using reference TRBV7-2 and TRBJ2-3, is GAGVSQSPSNKVTEKGKDVELRCDPISGHTALYWYRQSLGQGLEFLIYFQGNSAPDKSGLPSDRFSAERTGGSVSTLTIQRTQQEDSAVYLCASSGGYSGTQYFGPGTRLTVL.

This clonotype was counted between two and nine times. The chain links TRBV3-1 to TRBJ2-6; D might be TRBD1 (5 bases). Trimming shortened V by 8 bases and J by 1 base, and 6 bases separated the two germline ends. The germline CDR1 and CDR2 sequences are LGHDT and YNNKEL (reference sequence). CDR3 size: 13 residues. Here the CDR3 reads CASAGSGANVLTF. DNA of the CDR3: TGTGCCAGCGCAGGGTCTGGGGCCAACGTCCTGACTTTC.

This clonotype showed up just a few times. The germline gene is not matched at one end of the junction; a read error may be the cause. The rearrangement links TRBV7-2 to TRBJ1-1; D not resolved. The V gene's germline CDR1 is SGHTA and CDR2 FQGNSA. There are 16 residues in the CDR3. The CDR3 coding sequence is TGTGCCAGCAGCTTAGTGGCAGGATTGGGCTACACTGAAACTTTCTTT. Amino acid sequence: CASSLVAGLGYTETFF.

This chain links TRBV5-1 with TRBJ1-1; D gene uncertain. This CDR3 contains 12 residues. V lost 5 bases and J lost 0, with 5 bases in between. Germline V gives CDR1 SGHRS, CDR2 YFSETQ. For the CDR3, the DNA is TGCGCCAGCAGGAGAGTGAACACTGAAGCTTTCTTT. Translation: CASRRVNTEAFF.

V and J are TRBV2 and TRBJ2-7; TRBD1 matches at 9 bases. Per the germline V gene, CDR1 is SNHLY and CDR2 is FYNNEI. With V trimmed by 6 bases and J by 2 bases, 2 bases remained unmatched. This CDR3 comprises 13 residues. As DNA, the CDR3 is TGTGCCAGCAGGGACAGGGGCCCCTACGAGCAGTACTTC. It specifies CASRDRGPYEQYF.

The table lists this clonotype with a few counts. The chain recombines TRBV12-3 or TRBV12-4 with TRBJ1-2; D remains ambiguous. With 4 bases removed from V and 6 bases from J, the gap between germline ends came to 15 bases. The CDR3 extends over 14 amino acids. CDR3 nucleotide sequence: TGTGCCAGCAGTTCGAGGAGCGGGAAGGATGGCTACACCTTC. Its protein is CASSSRSGKDGYTF.

This clonotype was observed at least ten times. The chain links TRBV15 to TRBJ2-7; 7 positions agree with TRBD1. Germline CDR1 reads LNHNV; CDR2 reads YYDKDF (reference sequence). The V gene end was trimmed by 2 bases and the J gene end by 6 bases; junction bases not matched to a gene: 1. The CDR3 is 12 residues long. DNA of the CDR3: TGTGCCACCAGCAGAAACAGGGGCGAGCAGTACTTC. Translating it yields CATSRNRGEQYF.

This sequence joins TRBV5-5 and TRBJ2-1, with D possibly TRBD1 on 6 matching bases. Germline V gives CDR1 SGHKS, CDR2 YYEKEE (reference sequence). The CDR3 extends over 13 amino acids. Trimming removed 9 bases at V and 1 base at J, with 11 bases between. The CDR3 sequence: CATSDRSYNEQFF. Here the CDR3 DNA reads TGTGCCACCTCGGACAGATCCTACAATGAGCAGTTCTTC.

This clonotype was recorded a few times. The chain is built from TRBV10-3 and TRBJ2-5; D is uncertain. V lost 10 bases and J lost 5, with 17 bases in between. CDR1 ENHRY and CDR2 SYGVKD come from the germline V gene. CDR3 length equals 13 residues. The CDR3 loop reads CATVSSPWETQYF. The CDR3 DNA reads as TGTGCCACCGTGTCGTCTCCCTGGGAGACCCAGTACTTC.

This clonotype was seen more than once but under ten times. This chain uses TRBV27 with TRBJ1-4, with unresolved D. Germline values: CDR1 MNHEY, CDR2 SMNVEV (reference sequence). The CDR3 consists of 15 residues. With 3 bases removed from V and 8 bases from J, the gap between germline ends came to 16 bases. The CDR3: CASSFVTGIGEKLFF. The CDR3 DNA reads as TGTGCCAGCAGTTTTGTCACGGGGATCGGGGAAAAACTGTTTTTT. Complete variable domain (other parts from reference TRBV27 and TRBJ1-4): EAQVTQNPRYLITVTGKKLTVTCSQNMNHEYMSWYRQDPGLGLRQIYYSMNVEVTDKGDVPEGYKVSRKEKRNFPLILESPSPNQTSLYFCASSFVTGIGEKLFFGSGTQLSVL.

This clonotype was observed at least ten times. The V gene is TRBV12-3 or TRBV12-4, the J gene TRBJ1-2; D gene unclear. CDR3 length: 12 amino acids. Deletions cut 2 bases from V and 4 bases from J, with 5 bases between. The CDR3 sequence: CASSLRTYGYTF. The CDR3 region has the DNA TGTGCCAGCAGTTTAAGAACCTATGGCTACACCTTC.

This clonotype came up many times. V usage is TRBV20-1 and J usage is TRBJ2-1, with D perhaps given as TRBD1 or TRBD2 (6 bases each). Germline CDR1 and CDR2: DFQATT and SNEGSKA (reference sequence). Trimming removed 6 bases from V and 4 bases from J, with 19 bases in between. This CDR3 spans 15 amino acids. CDR3 in DNA: TGCAGTGCCACGGACCCCCGGGGGCCTTACAATGAGCAGTTCTTC. This encodes CSATDPRGPYNEQFF.

This clonotype was found a few times. CDR3 loop: CASSLSPPSDNEKLFF. Here the CDR3 DNA reads TGCGCCAGCAGCTTATCCCCACCAAGCGATAATGAAAAACTGTTTTTT. The chain couples TRBV5-1 to TRBJ1-4, with D uncertain. Trimming pared 2 bases from V and 4 bases from J, leaving 15 bases between. Looked up from germline, CDR1 is SGHRS and CDR2 is YFSETQ. This CDR3 spans 16 amino acids.

This clonotype was seen at least ten times. V gene TRBV5-1 combines with J gene TRBJ2-3, with D unclear. Germline V lookup: CDR1 SGHRS, CDR2 YFSETQ. CDR3 length: 14 residues. V lost 4 bases to trimming and J lost 4 bases, with 13 bases between them. CDR3 sequence reads: CASSGRTRADTQYF. DNA for the CDR3: TGCGCCAGCAGCGGCCGGACCAGAGCAGATACGCAGTATTTT.

CDR3 sequence: CASSAPRDTQRNIQYF. The CDR3 DNA reads as TGTGCCAGTAGTGCTCCCCGGGACACCCAGAGGAACATTCAGTACTTC. The chain combines TRBV19 with TRBJ2-4; perhaps TRBD1 as D (6 bases). CDR3 length: 16 amino acids. Germline V gene sequence: CDR1 LNHDA, CDR2 SQIVND (reference sequence). V was pared by 5 bases and J by 7 bases, with 21 bases between.

The V gene is TRBV5-1, the J gene TRBJ2-7; TRBD1 matches at 9 bases. J gave up 5 bases and V 4 bases, and 7 bases lay outside the gene matches. Germline CDR1 reads SGHRS; CDR2 reads YFSETQ. The CDR3 contains 14 residues. The CDR3 bases are TGCGCCAGCAGCCCCGGACAGGGGAGTGACGAGCAGTACTTC. Its protein is CASSPGQGSDEQYF.

This rearrangement joins TRBV6-5 to TRBJ1-1; D remains ambiguous. The CDR3 loop spans 14 amino acids. Germline assignment: CDR1 MNHEY and CDR2 SVGAGI. V shed 4 bases and J shed 7 bases, with 16 bases lying between them. CDR3 bases: TGTGCCAGCAGTTGGGGAGGTCGGGGAGATGAAGCTTTCTTT. The encoded protein is CASSWGGRGDEAFF.

V is TRBV28 and J is TRBJ1-2; D is undetermined. Trimming took off 7 bases at V and 4 bases at J, with 16 bases between the two ends. CDR1 and CDR2 (germline): MDHEN, SYDVKM. The CDR3 has 14 amino acids. CDR3 DNA: TGTGCCAGCACCCCTCGGGGAAGATCCTATGGCTACACCTTC. Protein sequence: CASTPRGRSYGYTF.

There are many counts of this clonotype. This chain joins TRBV20-1 and TRBJ1-3; no clear D gene. The CDR3 consists of 13 residues. CDR1 and CDR2 (germline): DFQATT, SNEGSKA (reference sequence). The V and J ends lost 0 bases and 0 bases respectively, with 3 bases between them. In nucleotides, the CDR3 is TGCAGTGCTAGAGAGGGCTCTGGAAACACCATATATTTT. It encodes CSAREGSGNTIYF.